This TCR beta chain was identified in a study of T cells in pancreatic ductal adenocarcinoma. Generated by immunoSEQ multiplex PCR, the TCRdb table keeps only in-frame clones and is missing some. This repertoire shows about 97,000 clones, 90% to 95% found once; its top ten account for less than 4%. CDR1 is LNHDA and CDR2 is SQIVND in the germline V gene (reference sequence). Trimming shortened V by 4 bases and J by 5 bases, and 14 bases separated the two germline ends. The CDR3 totals 14 residues. The selected patients with pancreatic ductal adenocarcinoma had surgery but no neoadjuvant therapy. The receptor was derived from a human donor with pancreatic ductal adenocarcinoma. Material: PBMCs. The chain joins TRBV19 to TRBJ2-5; the D gene is possibly TRBD2 (6 bases). CDR3 in DNA: TGTGCCAGTAGTACCAGACTAGTTCGCGAGACCCAGTACTTC. Translated: CASSTRLVRETQYF. Full variable domain (outside the CDR3, taken from reference TRBV19 and TRBJ2-5): DGGITQSPKYLFRKEGQNVTLSCEQNLNHDAMYWYRQDPGQGLRLIYYSQIVNDFQKGDIAEGYSVSREKKESFPLTVTSAQKNPTAFYLCASSTRLVRETQYFGPGTRLLVL.